Described below is a single T cell receptor (beta chain) sequence and its context. Its antigen is undetermined. The sample belongs to a study of OX40 agonist ivuxolimab in advanced cancers. Study in general: Patients assigned to dose escalation were diagnosed with hepatocellular carcinoma, melanoma, renal cell or head and neck cancer.

Study-wide results and limits: Both blood CD4+ and CD8+ T cells showed clonal growth by week 6 at 0.1 to 3.0 mg/kg.

The CDR3 covers 14 residues. The V and J ends lost 0 bases and 3 bases respectively, with 7 bases between them. CDR1 SGHRS and CDR2 YFSETQ come from the germline V gene. TCRdb's copy holds only in-frame clones and misses some; the assay was immunoSEQ multiplex PCR. The sample lists roughly 76,000 clones, approximately 86% seen once, with 2.5% to 3% in the top ten. The TCR was taken from an adult with an advanced solid tumor such as melanoma, head and neck, liver or kidney cancer. Sample: CD4+ or CD8+ T cells sorted from blood, taken in a trial of the OX40 agonist ivuxolimab. The V call is TRBV5-1, the J call TRBJ2-1, with D uncertain. CDR3 sequence (DNA): TGCGCCAGCAGCTTGGGAGTCAGCTACAATGAGCAGTTCTTC. Its translation is CASSLGVSYNEQFF. Drawing the rest from reference TRBV5-1 and TRBJ2-1, the complete variable domain is KAGVTQTPRYLIKTRGQQVTLSCSPISGHRSVSWYQQTPGQGLQFLFEYFSETQRNKGNFPGRFSGRQFSNSRSEMNVSTLELGDSALYLCASSLGVSYNEQFFGPGTRLTVL.